This T cell receptor (beta chain) was sequenced in a study of cytotoxic CD8 clonotypes in ibrutinib-treated CLL. The wider study: The response samples were taken once patients had been treated for a median of roughly 12 months, range 6 to 36. The average sample held about 260,000 productive templates and fewer than 100,000 productive rearrangements. Study-level points and caveats: Public clonotypes were uncommon and contracted or stayed stable on treatment.

Germline assignment: CDR1 MGHDK and CDR2 SYGVNS. V dropped 1 base and J dropped 10; count of bases not matched to a gene: 13. This CDR3 spans 16 amino acids. Points on this clone: Its antigen is still unknown.

The protocol was immunoSEQ multiplex PCR, while the TCRdb copy is restricted to in-frame clones and leaves out a portion. The repertoire holds around 97,000 clones, with roughly 80% as singletons. The chain combines TRBV25-1 with TRBJ1-1; 9 nucleotides align to TRBD1. The sequencing used PBMCs, collected after 12 months of ibrutinib treatment. This TCR was recovered from a human donor with chronic lymphocytic leukemia. The CDR3 DNA is TGTGCCAGCAGTGAATTTGGACAGGGGACAGGGTCCCGAGCTTTCTTT. It yields the protein CASSEFGQGTGSRAFF.